The present entry profiles one T cell receptor beta chain with its context. The data derive from a study of cytomegalovirus exposure and HLA in healthy donors. Germline V gives CDR1 SGHNT, CDR2 YYREEE (reference sequence). V was trimmed by 3 bases and J by 1 base, leaving 12 bases between them. The CDR3 covers 15 residues. Primers included in the PCR were 60 Vbeta and 13 Jbeta primers. The method was immunoSEQ multiplex PCR; TCRdb's version includes in-frame clones alone and lacks a portion of them. The data hold roughly 180,000 clones, with around four fifths observed a single time. The chain has TRBV5-4 and TRBJ2-3, with D possibly being TRBD2 (6 bases). Sequences were obtained from PBMCs. The sequence was obtained from a woman aged 45 to 65 in good health and CMV-seropositive. For the CDR3, the DNA is TGTGCCAGCAGCTCCGGAACTAGCCGCACAGATACGCAGTATTTT. Protein sequence: CASSSGTSRTDTQYF. The full variable domain, with the rest looked up from reference TRBV5-4 and TRBJ2-3, is ETGVTQSPTHLIKTRGQQVTLRCSSQSGHNTVSWYQQALGQGPQFIFQYYREEENGRGNFPPRFSGLQFPNYSSELNVNALELDDSALYLCASSSGTSRTDTQYFGPGTRLTVL.